The 27 T cell receptor beta chains in this list originate from one sample, sequenced in a study of shared clonotypes between healthy human individuals. Assay used: immunoSEQ multiplex PCR; TCRdb lists only in-frame clones, some missing. The sample consists of about 1.5 million clones, roughly 95% of them appearing once. The specimen was naive CD4+ T cells sorted from blood. Subset here: CD45RA+ positively selected. These receptors all stem from a man between 25 and 39 years old in good health.

The CDR3 is CASSFFGTKDTDTQYF. DNA of the CDR3: TGCGCCAGCAGCTTCTTCGGGACTAAAGATACAGATACGCAGTATTTT. The V call is TRBV5-1, the J call TRBJ2-3, with 7 bases identical to TRBD2. The ends lost 2 bases at V and 3 bases at J; junction bases unmatched: 9. Germline V gene sequence: CDR1 SGHRS, CDR2 YFSETQ. This CDR3 is 16 amino acids long.

CDR3 DNA sequence: TGCGCCAGCAGCCCCCAGACCACAGATACGCAGTATTTT. This translates into CASSPQTTDTQYF. The chain recombines TRBV5-1 with TRBJ2-3; no reliable D call. The CDR3 consists of 13 residues. Germline lookup yields CDR1 SGHRS and CDR2 YFSETQ. Trimming stripped 4 bases from V and 2 bases from J, with 8 bases between.

The chain employs TRBV7-2 and TRBJ1-4; possibly TRBD1 for D (6 bases). The CDR3 runs to 15 residues. Between the trimmed V and J ends, which lost 2 bases and 5 bases, there was a span of 12 bases. CDR1 SGHTA and CDR2 FQGNSA come from the germline V gene. For the CDR3, the DNA is TGTGCCAGCAGCTTATGGGGGGGCGCGAATGAAAAACTGTTTTTT. This gives the protein CASSLWGGANEKLFF.

The rearrangement joins TRBV5-1 to TRBJ2-1, with TRBD1 identical over 10 bases. The V gene's germline CDR1 is SGHRS and CDR2 YFSETQ. The CDR3 extends over 15 amino acids. The V and J ends lost 4 bases and 8 bases, in that order; junction bases with no gene match: 9. The CDR3 is CASSLVGQGSDEQFF. CDR3 DNA sequence: TGCGCCAGCAGCCTAGTGGGACAGGGGAGCGATGAGCAGTTCTTC. Based on the CDR3 plus reference TRBV5-1 and TRBJ2-1, the full variable domain is KAGVTQTPRYLIKTRGQQVTLSCSPISGHRSVSWYQQTPGQGLQFLFEYFSETQRNKGNFPGRFSGRQFSNSRSEMNVSTLELGDSALYLCASSLVGQGSDEQFFGPGTRLTVL.

The V gene is TRBV7-6, the J gene TRBJ2-7; 14 bases align to TRBD2. CDR3 size: 16 residues. CDR1 and CDR2 (germline): SGHVS, FNYEAQ. J gave up 5 bases and V 1 base, and 4 bases lay outside the gene matches. CDR3 in amino acids: CASSLGLAGGPHEQYF. The CDR3 DNA reads as TGTGCCAGCAGCTTAGGACTAGCGGGAGGGCCCCACGAGCAGTACTTC.

This clone showed up just a few times. The J gene is TRBJ1-2, the V gene TRBV7-9; D is undetermined. Germline CDR1 SEHNR, CDR2 FQNEAQ (reference sequence). This CDR3 comprises 12 residues. The ends were cut back, 2 bases at V and 8 bases at J, with 9 bases in the middle. The CDR3 nucleotides read TGTGCCAGCAGCTTACGCGGGAGGGGCTACACCTTC. Its protein is CASSLRGRGYTF.

The V and J genes are TRBV7-9 and TRBJ2-7; TRBD2 matches at 7 bases. The CDR3 sequence is 14 residues long. The V gene's germline CDR1 is SEHNR and CDR2 FQNEAQ (reference sequence). Losses at the gene ends were 1 base for V and 9 bases for J; bases not matched to a gene: 9. CDR3 bases: TGTGCCAGCAGCTTAGAAGCGGGACCCTCTCGGCAGTACTTC. Amino acid sequence: CASSLEAGPSRQYF. The variable domain in full, with the rest retrieved from reference TRBV7-9 and TRBJ2-7, is DTGVSQNPRHKITKRGQNVTFRCDPISEHNRLYWYRQTLGQGPEFLTYFQNEAQLEKSRLLSDRFSAERPKGSFSTLEIQRTEQGDSAMYLCASSLEAGPSRQYFGPGTRLTVT.

The chain joins TRBV11-2 to TRBJ1-2, with D perhaps TRBD1 (5 bases). Trimming left V 4 bases short and J 3 bases short, with 18 bases between. The CDR3 sequence is 16 residues long. Germline CDR1 is SGHAT and CDR2 is FQNNGV. The CDR3 here is CASSSGGAGGDYGYTF. The DNA for the CDR3 is TGTGCCAGCAGCTCCGGAGGGGCCGGGGGGGACTATGGCTACACCTTC.

The chain's CDR3 is CASSQVGDKAFF. DNA of the CDR3: TGTGCCAGCAGCCAAGTAGGAGATAAAGCTTTCTTT. The genes are TRBV9 and TRBJ1-1; no definite D call. Trimming removed 4 bases from V and 9 bases from J, with 13 bases in between. CDR1 SGDLS and CDR2 YYNGEE come from the germline V gene. The CDR3 length is 12 residues.

J is TRBJ2-7 and V is TRBV5-1; 15 bases agree with TRBD2. After removal of 0 bases from V and 6 bases from J, the junction contained 7 bases not matched to a gene. CDR3 length equals 17 residues. Germline CDR1 and CDR2: SGHRS and YFSETQ. The CDR3 sequence: CASSLGTSGRASLEQYF. In DNA, the CDR3 is TGCGCCAGCAGCTTGGGGACTAGCGGGAGGGCCTCCCTCGAGCAGTACTTC.

The chain uses TRBV5-1 and TRBJ2-4, with 8 bases aligning to TRBD1. The V and J ends lost 3 bases and 6 bases, in that order; junction bases with no gene match: 8. The CDR3 length is 15 residues. The germline CDR1 and CDR2 sequences are SGHRS and YFSETQ. As DNA, the CDR3 is TGCGCCAGCAGCTCCCCCCAGGGGGCGGGAAACATTCAGTACTTC. Encoded protein: CASSSPQGAGNIQYF.

The V call is TRBV19, the J call TRBJ2-3, with TRBD1 identical over 7 bases. Germline V gene lookup returns CDR1 LNHDA and CDR2 SQIVND (reference sequence). The CDR3 is 17 residues long. V lost 4 bases and J lost 6; bases outside the gene matches: 16. CDR3 sequence reads: CASSKPLRQGIGDTQYF. The CDR3 bases are TGTGCCAGTAGTAAACCATTGAGACAGGGAATAGGGGATACGCAGTATTTT.

The chain uses TRBV28 and TRBJ2-7, with D unresolved. Trimming shortened V by 5 bases and J by 2 bases, and 16 bases separated the two germline ends. Germline assignment: CDR1 MDHEN and CDR2 SYDVKM. This CDR3 is 15 amino acids long. This chain's CDR3 is CASSPPTATTYEQYF. The CDR3 nucleotides read TGTGCCAGCAGTCCTCCCACAGCCACCACCTACGAGCAGTACTTC.

The rearrangement links TRBV28 to TRBJ2-3; D remains ambiguous. The CDR3 runs to 12 residues. V was clipped by 6 bases and J by 10 bases, with 14 bases between them. CDR1 and CDR2 (germline): MDHEN, SYDVKM. The CDR3 DNA reads as TGTGCCAGCAGCCCCCTCCGGGCGGCGCAGTATTTT. Its protein product is CASSPLRAAQYF.

The chain has TRBV27 and TRBJ2-1; maybe TRBD1 (5 bases). V lost 7 bases and J 12 bases, leaving 25 bases between the germline ends. Germline V CDR1 and CDR2: MNHEY, SMNVEV (reference sequence). The CDR3 is 15 amino acids. In nucleotides, the CDR3 is TGTGCCAGCACCCCAACTTGGGGCCCGACCCAAGGGCAGTTCTTC. This gives the protein CASTPTWGPTQGQFF.

CDR3 loop: CASSTQGAQGNQPQHF. For the CDR3, the DNA is TGTGCCAGTAGTACCCAGGGGGCGCAGGGCAATCAGCCCCAGCATTTT. The chain links TRBV19 to TRBJ1-5, with 8 bases lining up with TRBD1. The CDR3 has 16 residues. The V gene's germline CDR1 is LNHDA and CDR2 SQIVND (reference sequence). V dropped 4 bases and J dropped 2; count of bases not matched to a gene: 7.

This chain links TRBV15 with TRBJ2-5; the D is unclear. The CDR3 has 13 residues. V lost 8 bases and J lost 0, with 10 bases in between. The germline gives CDR1 LNHNV, CDR2 YYDKDF (reference sequence). CDR3 coding DNA: TGTGCCACCGGGCGAGAGTACCAAGAGACCCAGTACTTC. This codes for CATGREYQETQYF.

The chain uses TRBV2 and TRBJ1-5; D is possibly TRBD1 (5 bases). V was pared by 7 bases and J by 7 bases, with 11 bases between. Germline assignment: CDR1 SNHLY and CDR2 FYNNEI. The CDR3 spans 12 residues. CDR3 nucleotide sequence: TGTGCCAGCATGGGGCAGGGCCAGCCCCAGCATTTT. Translated, it gives CASMGQGQPQHF.

The chain is built from TRBV15 and TRBJ2-4; unclear D gene. The CDR3 is 14 residues long. The germline CDR1 and CDR2 sequences are LNHNV and YYDKDF (reference sequence). Trimming took 0 bases from V and 0 from J, leaving 3 bases between them. CDR3 sequence: CATSRELAKNIQYF. The CDR3 region has the DNA TGTGCCACCAGCAGAGAGCTAGCCAAAAACATTCAGTACTTC. Supplemented by reference TRBV15 and TRBJ2-4, the full variable domain reads DAMVIQNPRYQVTQFGKPVTLSCSQTLNHNVMYWYQQKSSQAPKLLFHYYDKDFNNEADTPDNFQSRRPNTSFCFLDIRSPGLGDTAMYLCATSRELAKNIQYFGAGTRLSVL.

The chain is built from TRBV7-3 and TRBJ2-3; no clear D gene. The length of the CDR3 is 14 residues. Between the trimmed V and J ends, which lost 2 bases and 2 bases, there was a span of 8 bases. The germline gives CDR1 SGHTA, CDR2 FQGTGA. The chain's CDR3 is CASSLGVVTDTQYF. DNA for the CDR3: TGTGCCAGCAGCTTAGGGGTCGTCACAGATACGCAGTATTTT.

The chain joins TRBV30 to TRBJ2-2, with TRBD2 identical over 13 bases. Germline CDR1 GTSNPN, CDR2 SVGIG (reference sequence). J gave up 6 bases and V 5 bases, and 3 bases lay outside the gene matches. The CDR3 length is 14 residues. The CDR3 DNA reads TGTGCCTGGGGGGGACTAGCGGGACCCGGGGAGCTGTTTTTT. It encodes CAWGGLAGPGELFF. Based on the CDR3 plus reference TRBV30 and TRBJ2-2, the full variable domain is SQTIHQWPATLVQPVGSPLSLECTVEGTSNPNLYWYRQAAGRGLQLLFYSVGIGQISSEVPQNLSASRPQDRQFILSSKKLLLSDSGFYLCAWGGLAGPGELFFGEGSRLTVL.

This clone is a singleton in its sample. The chain recombines TRBV11-1 with TRBJ2-7; D is perhaps TRBD1 (5 bases). Between the trimmed V and J ends, which lost 1 base and 1 base, there was a span of 14 bases. CDR1 is SGHAT, CDR2 FQDESV, per germline (reference sequence). This CDR3 is 16 amino acids long. The CDR3 DNA reads as TGTGCCAGCAGCTTAGGTGGGGCTATAACATCCTACGAGCAGTACTTC. Its protein is CASSLGGAITSYEQYF.

The chain links TRBV28 to TRBJ2-1; unclear D gene. The CDR3 is made up of 13 amino acids. The V end was cut by 2 bases, the J end by 4 bases, with 6 bases between. In germline, CDR1 is MDHEN, CDR2 SYDVKM. The CDR3, as DNA: TGTGCCAGCAGTTTAAAGGATTACAATGAGCAGTTCTTC. This gives the protein CASSLKDYNEQFF.

This clone was seen just once. V gene TRBV4-3 combines with J gene TRBJ2-1, with D unclear. Germline V gene data show CDR1 as LGHNA and CDR2 as YSLEER. Trimming shortened V by 4 bases and J by 7 bases, and 11 bases separated the two germline ends. The CDR3 spans 13 residues. The CDR3 DNA is TGCGCCAGCAGCCCCGGTCTTTGGAATGAGCAGTTCTTC. Protein sequence: CASSPGLWNEQFF.

This chain connects TRBV11-2 to TRBJ2-1; TRBD2 agrees at 9 bases. The CDR3 contains 17 residues. V lost 0 bases, J lost 8 bases, and 11 bases stayed unmatched. Per the germline V gene, CDR1 is SGHAT and CDR2 is FQNNGV. The CDR3 loop reads CASSLDLGGRALYEQFF. In nucleotides, the CDR3 is TGTGCCAGCAGCTTAGATCTGGGCGGGAGGGCCTTATATGAGCAGTTCTTC.

The CDR3 nucleotides are TGTGCCTGGAGTGTACGAGGGTTCAAACTGTTTTTT. This encodes CAWSVRGFKLFF. The chain recombines TRBV30 with TRBJ1-4; no clear D. Germline CDR1 and CDR2: GTSNPN and SVGIG (reference sequence). Deletions cut 0 bases from V and 11 bases from J, with 10 bases between. The CDR3 has 12 residues.

The J gene is TRBJ2-3, the V gene TRBV5-1; D unresolved. This CDR3 is 15 amino acids long. Germline V gene data show CDR1 as SGHRS and CDR2 as YFSETQ. The V and J ends lost 0 bases and 2 bases respectively, with 10 bases between them. Written as DNA, the CDR3 is TGCGCCAGCAGCTTGGCCTTTATTGACACAGATACGCAGTATTTT. Its translation is CASSLAFIDTDTQYF.